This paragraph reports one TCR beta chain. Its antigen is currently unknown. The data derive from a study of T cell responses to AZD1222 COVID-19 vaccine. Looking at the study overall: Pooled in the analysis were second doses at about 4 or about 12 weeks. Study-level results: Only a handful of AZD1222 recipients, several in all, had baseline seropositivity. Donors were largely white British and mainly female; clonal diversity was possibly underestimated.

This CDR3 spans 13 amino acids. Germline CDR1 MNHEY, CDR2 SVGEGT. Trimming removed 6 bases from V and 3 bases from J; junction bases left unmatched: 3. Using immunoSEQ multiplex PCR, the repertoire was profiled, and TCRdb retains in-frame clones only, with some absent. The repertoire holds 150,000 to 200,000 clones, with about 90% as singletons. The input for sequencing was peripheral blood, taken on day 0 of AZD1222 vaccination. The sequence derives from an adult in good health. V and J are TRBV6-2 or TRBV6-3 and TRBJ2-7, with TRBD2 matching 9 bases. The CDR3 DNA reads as TGTGCCAGCAGCATAGCGGGAGTCTACGAGCAGTACTTC. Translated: CASSIAGVYEQYF.